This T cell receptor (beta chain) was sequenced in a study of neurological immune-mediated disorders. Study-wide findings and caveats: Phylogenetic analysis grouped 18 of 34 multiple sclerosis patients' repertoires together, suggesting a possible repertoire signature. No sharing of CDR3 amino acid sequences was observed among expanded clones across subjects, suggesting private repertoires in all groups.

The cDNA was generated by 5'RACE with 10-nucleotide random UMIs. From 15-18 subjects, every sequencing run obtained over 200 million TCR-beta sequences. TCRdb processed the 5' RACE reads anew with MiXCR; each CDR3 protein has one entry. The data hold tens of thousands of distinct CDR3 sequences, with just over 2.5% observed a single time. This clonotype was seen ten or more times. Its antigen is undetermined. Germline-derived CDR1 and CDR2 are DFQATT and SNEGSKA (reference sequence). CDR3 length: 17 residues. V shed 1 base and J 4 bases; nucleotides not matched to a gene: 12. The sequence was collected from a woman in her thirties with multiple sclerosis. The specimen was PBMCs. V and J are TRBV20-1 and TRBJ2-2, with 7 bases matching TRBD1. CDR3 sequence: CSARGGARGQGTGELFF. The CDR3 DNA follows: TGCAGTGCTAGAGGAGGGGCTAGGGGGCAGGGCACCGGGGAGCTGTTTTTT.